This T cell receptor beta chain emerged from a study of post-analysis software for immune sequencing data. The study, taken as a whole, reports: Comparison of patients with controls showed about 5 TRBV segments more frequent in patients, TRBV5-6, TRBV5-1 and TRBV20-1 among them. Strong co-clustering by F measure was seen for same-batch samples. For normalized Chao1 diversity, multiple sclerosis patients scored significantly lower than controls did.

Looked up from germline, CDR1 is MGHRA and CDR2 is YSYEKL. The CDR3 has 15 residues. V lost 1 base and J lost 4, with 10 bases in between. cDNA libraries of TCR beta carried unique molecular identifiers. Once about 0.95 to 10 million T cells were used, some 500,000 cDNA molecules resulted. From the PCR reads, TCRdb called clonotypes with MiXCR, one entry per CDR3 protein. The data hold a few hundred thousand distinct CDR3 sequences, with 36% observed a single time. In its sample, this clonotype was seen many times. The antigen remains unidentified. The sequence was collected from a girl aged 5 to 17 with multiple sclerosis. Sequenced input: blood. The V gene is TRBV4-1, the J gene TRBJ2-2; no reliable D call. The CDR3 spells CASSQVSLLTGELFF. The DNA for the CDR3 is TGCGCCAGCAGCCAAGTCTCCCTACTCACCGGGGAGCTGTTTTTT.